This TCR beta chain was observed in a study of shared clonotypes between healthy human individuals. Study findings and constraints: A handful of donors showed sharing of approximately 5% of naive CD4 clonotypes.

Trimming removed 4 bases from V and 7 bases from J, with 11 bases in between. Germline V gives CDR1 MGHRA, CDR2 YSYEKL. The CDR3 length is 13 residues. The naive CD8 subset, CD45RO-negative cells positively selected for CCR7, excluded terminally differentiated effector memory CD45RA+ cells. This clone appeared a few times. Its antigen is still unknown. Evenly divided among several immunoSEQ plates was the genomic DNA of each subset. Sequencing was performed with immunoSEQ multiplex PCR; in TCRdb, only in-frame clones are kept and a portion is missing. The table lists roughly 850,000 clones, approximately 96% of them singletons.

V is TRBV4-1 and J is TRBJ2-1; D ambiguous. This receptor was taken from a man aged 30 to 39 in good health. Input material: naive CD8+ T cells sorted from blood. The CDR3 bases are TGCGCCAGCAGCCTAGTCTCTGGGAATGAGCAGTTCTTC. Translated, it gives CASSLVSGNEQFF.